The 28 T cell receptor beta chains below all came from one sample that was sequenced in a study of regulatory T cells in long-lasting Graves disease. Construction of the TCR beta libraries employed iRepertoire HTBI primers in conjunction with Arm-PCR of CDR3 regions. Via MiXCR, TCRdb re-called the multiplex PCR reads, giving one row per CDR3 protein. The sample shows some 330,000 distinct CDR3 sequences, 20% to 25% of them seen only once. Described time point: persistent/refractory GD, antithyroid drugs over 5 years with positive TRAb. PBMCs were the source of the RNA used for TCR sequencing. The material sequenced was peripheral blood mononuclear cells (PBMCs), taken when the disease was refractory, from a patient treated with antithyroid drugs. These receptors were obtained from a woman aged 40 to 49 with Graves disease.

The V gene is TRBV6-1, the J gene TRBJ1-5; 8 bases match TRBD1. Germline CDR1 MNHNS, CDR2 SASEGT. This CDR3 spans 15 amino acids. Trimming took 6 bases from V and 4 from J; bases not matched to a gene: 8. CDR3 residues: CASRPDRGWNQPQHF. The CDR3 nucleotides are TGTGCCAGCAGACCCGACAGGGGATGGAATCAGCCCCAGCATTTT.

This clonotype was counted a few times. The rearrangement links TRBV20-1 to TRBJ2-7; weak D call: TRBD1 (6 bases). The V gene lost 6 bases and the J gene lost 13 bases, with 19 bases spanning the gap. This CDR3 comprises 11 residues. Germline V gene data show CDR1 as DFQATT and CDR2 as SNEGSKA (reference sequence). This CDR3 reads CSAATGVGEYF. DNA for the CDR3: TGCAGTGCCGCGACAGGCGTGGGGGAATACTTC.

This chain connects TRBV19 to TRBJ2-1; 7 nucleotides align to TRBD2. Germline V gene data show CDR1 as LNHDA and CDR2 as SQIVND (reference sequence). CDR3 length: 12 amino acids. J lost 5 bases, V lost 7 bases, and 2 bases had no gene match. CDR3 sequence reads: CASKLANNEQFF. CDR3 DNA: TGTGCCAGTAAACTAGCGAACAATGAGCAGTTCTTC. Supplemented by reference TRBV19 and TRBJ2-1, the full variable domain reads DGGITQSPKYLFRKEGQNVTLSCEQNLNHDAMYWYRQDPGQGLRLIYYSQIVNDFQKGDIAEGYSVSREKKESFPLTVTSAQKNPTAFYLCASKLANNEQFFGPGTRLTVL.

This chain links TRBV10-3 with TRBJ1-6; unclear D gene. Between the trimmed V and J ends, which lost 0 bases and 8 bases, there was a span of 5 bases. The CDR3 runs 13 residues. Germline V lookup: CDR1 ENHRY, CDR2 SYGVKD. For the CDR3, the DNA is TGTGCCATCAGTGAGTCTTGGGATTCACCCCTCCACTTT. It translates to CAISESWDSPLHF.

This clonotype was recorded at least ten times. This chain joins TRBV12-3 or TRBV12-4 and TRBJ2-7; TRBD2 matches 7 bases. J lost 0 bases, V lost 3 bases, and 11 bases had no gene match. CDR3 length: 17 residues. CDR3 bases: TGTGCCAGCAGTTTTGGGCTAGCGGCCCAGAGCTCCTACGAGCAGTACTTC. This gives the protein CASSFGLAAQSSYEQYF.

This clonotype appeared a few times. The CDR3 sequence is CASSPSHGTGHEQYF. The CDR3 nucleotides are TGTGCCAGCAGCCCTTCCCACGGGACAGGCCACGAGCAGTACTTC. The genes are TRBV7-2 and TRBJ2-7, with 8 bases aligning to TRBD1. Looked up from germline, CDR1 is SGHTA and CDR2 is FQGNSA. The CDR3 is 15 amino acids. V was clipped by 5 bases and J by 5 bases; unmatched bases: 11.

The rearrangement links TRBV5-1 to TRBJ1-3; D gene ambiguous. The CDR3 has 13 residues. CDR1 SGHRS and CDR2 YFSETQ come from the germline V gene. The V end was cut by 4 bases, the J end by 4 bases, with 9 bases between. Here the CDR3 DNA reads TGCGCCAGCAGCGTGCAATACGGAAACACCATATATTTT. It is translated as CASSVQYGNTIYF.

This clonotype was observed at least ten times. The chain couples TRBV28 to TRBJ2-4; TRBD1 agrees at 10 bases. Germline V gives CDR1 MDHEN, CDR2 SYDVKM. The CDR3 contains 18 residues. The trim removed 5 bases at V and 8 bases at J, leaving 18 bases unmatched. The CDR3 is CASSPHFRDRGWLDIQYF. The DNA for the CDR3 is TGTGCCAGCAGTCCCCACTTCCGGGACAGGGGTTGGTTGGACATTCAGTACTTC.

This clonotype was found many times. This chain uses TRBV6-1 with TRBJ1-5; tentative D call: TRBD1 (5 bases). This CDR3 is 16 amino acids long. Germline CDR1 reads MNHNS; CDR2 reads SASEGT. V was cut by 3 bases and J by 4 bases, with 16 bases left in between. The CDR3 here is CASSERDTRGNQPQHF. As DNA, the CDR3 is TGTGCCAGCAGTGAGAGAGACACCCGGGGGAATCAGCCCCAGCATTTT.

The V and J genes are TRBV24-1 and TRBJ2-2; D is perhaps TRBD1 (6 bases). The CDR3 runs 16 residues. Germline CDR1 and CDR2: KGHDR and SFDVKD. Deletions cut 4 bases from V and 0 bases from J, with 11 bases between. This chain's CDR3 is CATSDPGQPNTGELFF. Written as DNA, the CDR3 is TGTGCCACCAGTGACCCAGGACAGCCGAACACCGGGGAGCTGTTTTTT.

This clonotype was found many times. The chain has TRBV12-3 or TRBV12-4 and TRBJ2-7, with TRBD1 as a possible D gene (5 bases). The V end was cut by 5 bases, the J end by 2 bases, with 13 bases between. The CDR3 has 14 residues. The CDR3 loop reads CASSATGRTYEQYF. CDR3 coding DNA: TGTGCCAGCAGTGCCACAGGACGGACCTACGAGCAGTACTTC.

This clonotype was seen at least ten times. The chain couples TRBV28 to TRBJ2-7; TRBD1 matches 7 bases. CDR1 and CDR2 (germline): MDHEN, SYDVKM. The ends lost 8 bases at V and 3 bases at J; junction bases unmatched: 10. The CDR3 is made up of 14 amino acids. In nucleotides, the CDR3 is TGTGCCAGCGGCCGGTCGGGACAGAACTACGAGCAGTACTTC. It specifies CASGRSGQNYEQYF.

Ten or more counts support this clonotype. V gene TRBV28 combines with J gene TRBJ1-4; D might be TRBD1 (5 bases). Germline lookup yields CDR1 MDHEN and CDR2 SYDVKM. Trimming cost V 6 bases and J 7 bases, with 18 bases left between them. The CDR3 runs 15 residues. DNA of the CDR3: TGTGCCAGCAGAACGGGGTTGCTTGGGGGTGAAAAACTGTTTTTT. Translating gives CASRTGLLGGEKLFF.

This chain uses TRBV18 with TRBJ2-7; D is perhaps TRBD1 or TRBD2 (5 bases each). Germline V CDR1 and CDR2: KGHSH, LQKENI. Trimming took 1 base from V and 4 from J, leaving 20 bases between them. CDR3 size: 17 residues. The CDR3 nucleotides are TGTGCCAGCTCACCACGAACGCTGGGACCGTTTATGTACGAGCAGTACTTC. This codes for CASSPRTLGPFMYEQYF.

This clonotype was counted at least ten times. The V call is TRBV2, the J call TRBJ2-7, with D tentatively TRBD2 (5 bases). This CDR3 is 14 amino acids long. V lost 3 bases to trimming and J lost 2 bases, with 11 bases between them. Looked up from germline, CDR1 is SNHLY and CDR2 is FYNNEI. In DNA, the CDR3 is TGTGCCAGCAGTGACACCAACGGGGCCTACGAGCAGTACTTC. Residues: CASSDTNGAYEQYF.

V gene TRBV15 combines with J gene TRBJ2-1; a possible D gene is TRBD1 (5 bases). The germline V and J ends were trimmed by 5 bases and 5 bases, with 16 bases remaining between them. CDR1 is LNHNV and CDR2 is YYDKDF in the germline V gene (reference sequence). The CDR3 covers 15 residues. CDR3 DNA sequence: TGTGCCACCAGCGCTCTCGGACATACAAACAATGAGCAGTTCTTC. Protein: CATSALGHTNNEQFF.

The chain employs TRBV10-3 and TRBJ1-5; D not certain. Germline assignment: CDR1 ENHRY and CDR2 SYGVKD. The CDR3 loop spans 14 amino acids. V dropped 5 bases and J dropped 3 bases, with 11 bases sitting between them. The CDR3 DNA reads TGTGCCATCAGTACTGGAGGGTACAATCAGCCCCAGCATTTT. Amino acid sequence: CAISTGGYNQPQHF.

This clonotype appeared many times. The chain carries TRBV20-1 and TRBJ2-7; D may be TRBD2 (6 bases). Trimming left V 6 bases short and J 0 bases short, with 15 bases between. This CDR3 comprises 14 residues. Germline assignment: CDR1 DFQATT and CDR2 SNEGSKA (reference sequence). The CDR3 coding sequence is TGCAGTGCCGTATGGGAGGCTAGCTCCTACGAGCAGTACTTC. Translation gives CSAVWEASSYEQYF.

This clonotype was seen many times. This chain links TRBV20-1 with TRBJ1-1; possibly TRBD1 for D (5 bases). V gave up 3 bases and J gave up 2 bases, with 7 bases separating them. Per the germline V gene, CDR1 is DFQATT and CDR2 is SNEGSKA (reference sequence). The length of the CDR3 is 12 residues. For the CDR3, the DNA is TGCAGTGCTAGGAGGGGAAACACTGAAGCTTTCTTT. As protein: CSARRGNTEAFF.

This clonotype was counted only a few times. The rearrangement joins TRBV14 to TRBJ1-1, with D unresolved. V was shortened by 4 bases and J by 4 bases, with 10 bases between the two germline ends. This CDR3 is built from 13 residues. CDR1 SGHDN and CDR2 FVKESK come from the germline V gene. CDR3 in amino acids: CASSPFRSTEAFF. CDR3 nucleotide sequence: TGTGCCAGCAGCCCCTTCAGGAGCACTGAAGCTTTCTTT. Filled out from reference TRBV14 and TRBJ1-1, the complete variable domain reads EAGVTQFPSHSVIEKGQTVTLRCDPISGHDNLYWYRRVMGKEIKFLLHFVKESKQDESGMPNNRFLAERTGGTYSTLKVQPAELEDSGVYFCASSPFRSTEAFFGQGTRLTVV.

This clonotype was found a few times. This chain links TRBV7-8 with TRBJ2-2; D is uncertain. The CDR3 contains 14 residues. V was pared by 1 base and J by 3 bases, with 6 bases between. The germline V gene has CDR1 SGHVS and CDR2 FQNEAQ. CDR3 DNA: TGTGCCAGCAGCTTAGGGTGGGACACCGGGGAGCTGTTTTTT. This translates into CASSLGWDTGELFF.

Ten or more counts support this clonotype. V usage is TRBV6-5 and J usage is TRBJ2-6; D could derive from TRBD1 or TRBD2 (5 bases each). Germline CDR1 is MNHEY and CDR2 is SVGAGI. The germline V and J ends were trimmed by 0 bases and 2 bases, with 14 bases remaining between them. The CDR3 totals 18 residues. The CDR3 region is CASSYSPRMGAGANVLTF. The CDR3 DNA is TGTGCCAGCAGTTACTCTCCCCGCATGGGGGCTGGGGCCAACGTCCTGACTTTC.

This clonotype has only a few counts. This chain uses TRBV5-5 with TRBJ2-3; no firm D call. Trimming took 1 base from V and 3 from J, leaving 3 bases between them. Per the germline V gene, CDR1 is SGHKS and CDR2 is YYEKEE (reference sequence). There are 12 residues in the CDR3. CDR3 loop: CASSLWTDTQYF. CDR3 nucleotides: TGTGCCAGCAGCTTGTGGACAGATACGCAGTATTTT. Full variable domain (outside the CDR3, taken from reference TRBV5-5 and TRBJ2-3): DAGVTQSPTHLIKTRGQQVTLRCSPISGHKSVSWYQQVLGQGPQFIFQYYEKEERGRGNFPDRFSARQFPNYSSELNVNALLLGDSALYLCASSLWTDTQYFGPGTRLTVL.

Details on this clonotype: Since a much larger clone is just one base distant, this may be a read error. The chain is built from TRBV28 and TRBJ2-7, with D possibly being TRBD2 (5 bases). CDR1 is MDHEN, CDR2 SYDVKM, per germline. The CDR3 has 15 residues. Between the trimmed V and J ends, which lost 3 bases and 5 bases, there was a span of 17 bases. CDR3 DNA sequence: TGTGCCAGCAGTTTTCGACTAACGTCCTCTAACGAGCAGTACTTC. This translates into CASSFRLTSSNEQYF.

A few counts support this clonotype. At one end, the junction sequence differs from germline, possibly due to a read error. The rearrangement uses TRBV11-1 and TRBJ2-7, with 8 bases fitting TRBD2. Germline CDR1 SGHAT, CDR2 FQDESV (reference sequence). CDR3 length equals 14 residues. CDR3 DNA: TGTGCCAGCAGCTTATGGGGACTAGGGGACGAGCAGCACTTC. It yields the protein CASSLWGLGDEQHF.

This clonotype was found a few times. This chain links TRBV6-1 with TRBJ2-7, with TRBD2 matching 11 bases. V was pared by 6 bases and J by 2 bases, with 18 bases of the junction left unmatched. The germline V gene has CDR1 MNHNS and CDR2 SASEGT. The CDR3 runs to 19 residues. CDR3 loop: CASSETGTSGGGLTYEQYF. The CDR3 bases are TGTGCCAGCAGCGAGACCGGGACTAGCGGAGGGGGTCTAACCTACGAGCAGTACTTC.

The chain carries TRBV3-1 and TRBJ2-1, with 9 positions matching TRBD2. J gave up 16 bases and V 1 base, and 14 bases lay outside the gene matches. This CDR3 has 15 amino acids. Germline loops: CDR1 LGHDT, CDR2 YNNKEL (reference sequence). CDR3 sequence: CASSQGLTSGQGGFF. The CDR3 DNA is TGTGCCAGCAGCCAAGGTCTAACTAGCGGGCAGGGGGGATTCTTC.

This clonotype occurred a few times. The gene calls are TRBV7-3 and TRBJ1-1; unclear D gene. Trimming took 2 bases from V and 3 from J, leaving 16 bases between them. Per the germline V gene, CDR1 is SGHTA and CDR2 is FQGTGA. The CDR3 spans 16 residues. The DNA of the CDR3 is TGTGCCAGCAGCTTATTGGTGGGGATAATGGACACTGAAGCTTTCTTT. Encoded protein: CASSLLVGIMDTEAFF.